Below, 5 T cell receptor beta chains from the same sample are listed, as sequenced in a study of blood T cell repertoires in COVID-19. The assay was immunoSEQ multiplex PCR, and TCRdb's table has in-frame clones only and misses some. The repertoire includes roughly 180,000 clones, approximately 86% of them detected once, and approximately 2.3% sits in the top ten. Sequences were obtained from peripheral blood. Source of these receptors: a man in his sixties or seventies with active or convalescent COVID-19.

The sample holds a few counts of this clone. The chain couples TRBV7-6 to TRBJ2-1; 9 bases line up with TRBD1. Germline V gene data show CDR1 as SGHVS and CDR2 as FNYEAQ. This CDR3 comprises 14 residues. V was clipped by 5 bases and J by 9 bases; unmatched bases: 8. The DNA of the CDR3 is TGTGCCAGCAGCACGGGACAGGGATTTGGTGAGCAGTTCTTC. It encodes CASSTGQGFGEQFF.

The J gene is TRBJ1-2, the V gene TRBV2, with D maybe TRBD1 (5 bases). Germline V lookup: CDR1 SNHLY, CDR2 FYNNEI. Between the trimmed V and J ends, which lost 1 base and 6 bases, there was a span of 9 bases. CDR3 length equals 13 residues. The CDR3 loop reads CASSEEGSHGYTF. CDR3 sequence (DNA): TGTGCCAGCAGTGAAGAGGGGTCTCATGGCTACACCTTC.

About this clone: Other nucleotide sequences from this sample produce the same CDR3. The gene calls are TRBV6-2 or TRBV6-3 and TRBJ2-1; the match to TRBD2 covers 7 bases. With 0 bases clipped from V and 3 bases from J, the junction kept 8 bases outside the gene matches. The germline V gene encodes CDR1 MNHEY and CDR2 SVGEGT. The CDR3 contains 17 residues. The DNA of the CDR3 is TGTGCCAGCAGTTACTCCCCCCCTAGCGGAGTCTACAATGAGCAGTTCTTC. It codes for CASSYSPPSGVYNEQFF.

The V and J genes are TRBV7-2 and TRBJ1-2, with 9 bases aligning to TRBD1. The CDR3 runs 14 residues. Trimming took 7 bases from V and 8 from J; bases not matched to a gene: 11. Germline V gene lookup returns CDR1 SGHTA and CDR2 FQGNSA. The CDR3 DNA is TGTGCCAGCACCGGGGGGACAGGGTTTAGGGGCTACACCTTC. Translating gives CASTGGTGFRGYTF.

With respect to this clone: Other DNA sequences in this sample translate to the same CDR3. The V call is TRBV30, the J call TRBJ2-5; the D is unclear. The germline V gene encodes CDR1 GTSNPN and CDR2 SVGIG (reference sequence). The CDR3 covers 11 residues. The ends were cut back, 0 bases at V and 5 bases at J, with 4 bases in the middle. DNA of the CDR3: TGTGCCTGGAGTGTACTGGAGACCCAGTACTTC. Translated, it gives CAWSVLETQYF.